A selection of T cell receptor beta chains follows, all from one sample in a study of T-cell memory formation after mild COVID-19. MiXCR was run by TCRdb on the 5' RACE reads, yielding one entry per CDR3 protein. The data contain about 210,000 distinct CDR3 sequences, around 25% of them singletons. Input material: PBMCs or a T cell subset sorted from them (not recorded which). The origin of the receptors is an adult woman who had mild COVID-19 (a few samples of this study predate the infection). Cell type and time point are not known. The CDR3 runs from the conserved cysteine through the conserved F or W. The order of the fields is V gene, J gene, CDR3 protein.

V: TRBV7-9
J: TRBJ2-7
CDR3: CASRHRDIEQYF

V: TRBV7-9
J: TRBJ2-1
CDR3: CASGRGGYNEQFF

V: TRBV5-1
J: TRBJ2-2
CDR3: CASSFNGITTGELFF

V: TRBV4-1
J: TRBJ2-7
CDR3: CASSPLTGTYEQYF

V: TRBV18
J: TRBJ2-3
CDR3: CASSRPSGATTDTQYF

V: TRBV24-1
J: TRBJ2-3
CDR3: CATSDPGQGSTDTQYF

V: TRBV29-1
J: TRBJ1-2
CDR3: CSVEWANGYTF

V: TRBV14
J: TRBJ2-5
CDR3: CASSQGTVETQYF

V: TRBV20-1
J: TRBJ1-3
CDR3: CSATGLSSTIYF

V: TRBV12-3/TRBV12-4
J: TRBJ1-3
CDR3: CASSPHGSSGNTIYF

V: TRBV6-6
J: TRBJ2-1
CDR3: CASATGTGYNEQFF

V: TRBV28
J: TRBJ2-7
CDR3: CASSSPGQGSWEQYF

V: TRBV20-1
J: TRBJ2-5
CDR3: CSARRKIGTSKETQYF

V: TRBV25-1
J: TRBJ2-7
CDR3: CASSEFNLEAGEQYF

V: TRBV7-2
J: TRBJ2-1
CDR3: CASSQGTGVNEQFF

V: TRBV12-3/TRBV12-4
J: TRBJ2-3
CDR3: CASSSQGADTQYF

V: TRBV12-3/TRBV12-4
J: TRBJ2-2
CDR3: CASSDQGGGGGNGELFF

V: TRBV24-1
J: TRBJ2-3
CDR3: CATSDYPQGRTDTQYF

V: TRBV12-3/TRBV12-4
J: TRBJ2-3
CDR3: CASSPLEQGTSTQYF

V: TRBV5-1
J: TRBJ1-1
CDR3: CASSLRLGRVDEAFF

V: TRBV12-5
J: TRBJ2-1
CDR3: CASGLGEPNEQFF

V: TRBV20-1
J: TRBJ1-3
CDR3: CSARAGTAGNTIYF

V: TRBV7-9
J: TRBJ2-5
CDR3: CASSQGDGAQETQYF

V: TRBV3-1
J: TRBJ2-2
CDR3: CASSQDLAGDTGELFF